This T cell receptor beta chain was sequenced for a study of cytomegalovirus exposure and HLA in healthy donors. Trimming shortened V by 10 bases and J by 8 bases, and 17 bases separated the two germline ends. The CDR3 covers 13 residues. Germline loops: CDR1 LNHDA, CDR2 SQIVND (reference sequence). Regarding the study as a whole: Listed as cytomegalovirus-associated were 150 or so TCR beta chains.

Primers for the PCR totalled 60 Vbeta and 13 Jbeta. Assay used: immunoSEQ multiplex PCR; TCRdb lists only in-frame clones, some missing. This table has roughly 180,000 clones, about 80% appearing once. Details on this clone: Its antigen is unidentified.

The sequence was obtained from a man aged 18-30 years in good health and CMV-seronegative. Source material: PBMCs. The V call is TRBV19, the J call TRBJ2-2; D may be TRBD2 (6 bases). The CDR3 region is CATRGRGGGELFF. The CDR3 nucleotides read TGTGCCACCCGGGGAAGGGGAGGTGGGGAGCTGTTTTTT. Based on the CDR3 plus reference TRBV19 and TRBJ2-2, the full variable domain is DGGITQSPKYLFRKEGQNVTLSCEQNLNHDAMYWYRQDPGQGLRLIYYSQIVNDFQKGDIAEGYSVSREKKESFPLTVTSAQKNPTAFYLCATRGRGGGELFFGEGSRLTVL.